This T cell receptor (beta chain) derives from a study of T cell responses to AZD1222 COVID-19 vaccine. Comments on this clone: Its specificity is not known.

Repertoires were generated with immunoSEQ multiplex PCR, while TCRdb's copy carries only in-frame clones and drops some. The sample includes over 150,000 clones, around 89% of them seen just once. General observations from the study: A mostly white British donor set with more females was recruited, and clonal diversity was possibly underestimated. At baseline, seropositivity was found in only 6 or 7 AZD1222 recipients.

Germline V gene sequence: CDR1 SGHKS, CDR2 YYEKEE (reference sequence). Trimming pared 2 bases from V and 5 bases from J, leaving 12 bases between. The CDR3 contains 14 residues. The study pooled second doses at about 4 or about 12 weeks. The rearrangement links TRBV5-5 to TRBJ2-3; weak D call: TRBD2 (7 bases). Source: peripheral blood, taken 28 days after the second AZD1222 dose. This receptor was identified in an adult who received the AZD1222 COVID-19 vaccine. The CDR3 reads CASSFRGAEDTQYF. The CDR3 DNA reads TGTGCCAGCAGCTTTCGGGGGGCCGAAGATACGCAGTATTTT.